This T cell receptor beta chain was recovered during a study of blood T cell repertoires in COVID-19. Study background: Samples representing acute and convalescent COVID-19 were sourced from the United States, Italy and Spain. Nucleic acid was either cDNA or gDNA, and it came from T cells, B-cell-depleted T cells, or PBMCs.

Original processing notes: Quantification of nucleated cells was approximated via reference gene primer amplification. TCRdb keeps only in-frame clones here, not all; method: immunoSEQ multiplex PCR. D and trimming come from the DNA, and the V and J calls and clone size come from that table. The table shows over 55,000 clones, with about 84% occurring only once. This CDR3 spans 13 amino acids. V lost 6 bases, J lost 0 bases, and 8 bases lay in between. Germline CDR1 reads LNHDA; CDR2 reads SQIVND (reference sequence). This clone appeared a single time. The J gene is TRBJ2-5, the V gene TRBV19, with D possibly matching TRBD1 (6 bases). Sequencing was performed on peripheral blood. The TCR comes from a human donor in a cohort sampled during active COVID-19. The DNA of the CDR3 is TGTGCCAGTAGGAGGGGGTACCAAGAGACCCAGTACTTC. It encodes CASRRGYQETQYF.